The 24 T cell receptor beta chains below were found in one sample sequenced in a study of CD8+CD57+ T cells in acquired aplastic anemia. Investigators profiled TCR beta VDJ and CDR3 from genomic DNA template. Using its own MiXCR run on the reads, TCRdb lists one record per CDR3 protein. The table lists about 110,000 distinct CDR3 sequences, approximately 48% of them singletons. Material for sequencing was sorted CD4+, CD8+, or CD8+CD57+ T cells (not recorded which) from PBMCs. All receptors derive from a human donor in good health, serving as a control.

This clonotype was recorded at least ten times. The rearrangement joins TRBV12-3 or TRBV12-4 to TRBJ1-5, with TRBD1 matching over 7 bases. V dropped 5 bases and J dropped 7; count of bases not matched to a gene: 8. The CDR3 loop spans 14 amino acids. The chain's CDR3 is CASSRTGVEQPQHF. For the CDR3, the DNA is TGTGCCAGCAGTCGAACAGGGGTTGAACAGCCCCAGCATTTT.

The V gene is TRBV25-1, the J gene TRBJ1-2; D gene ambiguous. This CDR3 region has 10 residues. V shed 10 bases and J shed 2 bases, with 5 bases lying between them. CDR1 is MGHDK and CDR2 is SYGVNS in the germline V gene. The CDR3 DNA sequence: TGTGCCACTCTGAACTATGGCTACACCTTC. Its translation is CATLNYGYTF.

This clonotype has more than one count but fewer than ten. The chain couples TRBV24-1 to TRBJ2-7; no firm D call. In germline, CDR1 is KGHDR, CDR2 SFDVKD. V shed 7 bases and J shed 0 bases, with 12 bases lying between them. The CDR3 spans 14 residues. The CDR3 bases are TGTGCCACCAGCAAAAGCGACATCTCCTACGAGCAGTACTTC. Translation gives CATSKSDISYEQYF.

In its sample, this clonotype was seen many times. V is TRBV5-6 and J is TRBJ2-7; D unresolved. The CDR3 extends over 13 amino acids. CDR1 and CDR2 (germline): SGHDT, YYEEEE. V lost 7 bases, J lost 0 bases, and 11 bases lay in between. The CDR3 is CASFGSSSYEQYF. CDR3 bases: TGTGCCAGCTTCGGGTCTAGCTCCTACGAGCAGTACTTC.

A note on this clonotype: This is likely a read error, given that the CDR3 carries no conserved phenylalanine or tryptophan at its end. V is TRBV20-1 and J is TRBJ2-1; D is tentatively TRBD1 or TRBD2 (6 bases each). The CDR3 is made up of 14 amino acids. Deletions cut 6 bases from V and 7 bases from J, with 19 bases between. Germline CDR1 is DFQATT and CDR2 is SNEGSKA (reference sequence). CDR3 residues: CSASSWRDTNEQFL. CDR3 DNA: TGCAGTGCCAGCAGTTGGCGGGACACAAATGAGCAGTTCCTC.

V and J are TRBV20-1 and TRBJ1-6; 7 nucleotides line up with TRBD1. The CDR3 consists of 13 residues. CDR1 DFQATT and CDR2 SNEGSKA come from the germline V gene (reference sequence). The V gene end was trimmed by 3 bases and the J gene end by 6 bases; junction bases not matched to a gene: 2. The CDR3 bases are TGCAGTGCTAGGGGGACAGTTAATTCACCCCTCCACTTT. This translates into CSARGTVNSPLHF.

This clonotype has only one observation. A read error may account for a junction end that differs from germline. J is TRBJ2-5 and V is TRBV6-5; TRBD2 agrees at 10 bases. Germline CDR1 and CDR2: MNHEY and SVGAGI. The CDR3 sequence is 16 residues long. DNA of the CDR3: TGTGCCAACAGTTACCCGTCAGCGGGGGGGCAAGAGACCCAGTACTTC. Translated, it gives CANSYPSAGGQETQYF.

This clonotype came up many times. This chain connects TRBV6-5 to TRBJ1-1; D not resolved. The CDR3 has 14 amino acids. Between the trimmed V and J ends, which lost 2 bases and 1 base, there was a span of 8 bases. Germline V gives CDR1 MNHEY, CDR2 SVGAGI. CDR3 region: CASSYREGNTEAFF. The CDR3 nucleotides are TGTGCCAGCAGTTACAGGGAAGGGAACACTGAAGCTTTCTTT.

The chain has TRBV18 and TRBJ2-1; D may be TRBD1 (5 bases). Trimming took 0 bases from V and 2 from J, leaving 11 bases between them. Germline V gene lookup returns CDR1 KGHSH and CDR2 LQKENI. This CDR3 comprises 16 residues. This CDR3 is CASSPPLGLAYNEQFF. The CDR3 bases are TGTGCCAGCTCACCACCTCTGGGGCTAGCCTACAATGAGCAGTTCTTC.

This chain connects TRBV15 to TRBJ2-7, with unresolved D. CDR3 length equals 12 residues. The V end lost 5 bases, the J end lost 5 bases, and 10 bases lay between the germline ends. Germline CDR1 is LNHNV and CDR2 is YYDKDF (reference sequence). The CDR3 sequence: CATSVQSDEQYF. CDR3 DNA: TGTGCCACCAGCGTGCAAAGTGACGAGCAGTACTTC.

Note on this clonotype: A read error may explain this, as a much larger clone is one base away. The chain uses TRBV3-1 and TRBJ1-2, with D perhaps TRBD1 (6 bases). CDR3 size: 16 residues. CDR1 and CDR2 (germline): LGHDT, YNNKEL (reference sequence). The V gene lost 5 bases and the J gene lost 4 bases, with 20 bases spanning the gap. The DNA for the CDR3 is TGTGCCAGCAGCAACAGCCGGGGGCCCAGGGGCTATGGCTACACCTTC. It codes for CASSNSRGPRGYGYTF.

The J gene is TRBJ1-4, the V gene TRBV20-1, with 7 bases lining up with TRBD1. Germline V gives CDR1 DFQATT, CDR2 SNEGSKA (reference sequence). The CDR3 sequence is 15 residues long. The ends lost 3 bases at V and 0 bases at J; junction bases unmatched: 4. The CDR3 spells CSARLQGTTNEKLFF. CDR3 coding DNA: TGCAGTGCTAGGTTACAGGGGACAACTAATGAAAAACTGTTTTTT.

This clonotype occurred a few times. This sequence joins TRBV27 and TRBJ1-5, with 7 positions matching TRBD1. CDR3 length: 17 residues. Looked up from germline, CDR1 is MNHEY and CDR2 is SMNVEV (reference sequence). V lost 1 base, J lost 4 bases, and 10 bases stayed unmatched. The CDR3 DNA is TGTGCCAGCAGTTTATTAGATCCAGGGGGTATGAATCAGCCCCAGCATTTT. Amino acid sequence: CASSLLDPGGMNQPQHF.

Turning to this clonotype: One end of the junction fails to match germline, which may point to a read error. The rearrangement links TRBV11-1 to TRBJ1-5; the match to TRBD1 covers 7 bases. This CDR3 comprises 14 residues. Germline CDR1 SGHAT, CDR2 FQDESV (reference sequence). The CDR3, as DNA: TGTGCCAGCAGCCGGGACAGCTCAAATCCGCCCCAGCATTTT. Protein: CASSRDSSNPPQHF.

This chain joins TRBV5-1 and TRBJ1-2; 9 bases fit TRBD1. This CDR3 spans 15 amino acids. Losses at the gene ends were 4 bases for V and 4 bases for J; bases not matched to a gene: 8. Germline V lookup: CDR1 SGHRS, CDR2 YFSETQ. The CDR3 DNA follows: TGCGCCAGCAGCGCATACAGGGGGCAGGGCTATGGCTACACCTTC. Translated, it gives CASSAYRGQGYGYTF.

CDR3 sequence reads: CASSTSGMGADTQYF. Here the CDR3 DNA reads TGTGCCAGCTCAACCTCCGGGATGGGGGCAGATACGCAGTATTTT. The V and J genes are TRBV18 and TRBJ2-3; the D gene could be TRBD1 or TRBD2 (5 bases each). Germline V gene sequence: CDR1 KGHSH, CDR2 LQKENI. The length of the CDR3 is 15 residues. Trimming took off 5 bases at V and 4 bases at J, with 16 bases between the two ends.

This clonotype was detected ten times or more. The rearrangement joins TRBV20-1 to TRBJ2-3, with 9 bases that match TRBD2. CDR1 is DFQATT, CDR2 SNEGSKA, per germline (reference sequence). Germline trimming cut 0 bases from V and 1 base from J; bases unmatched to any gene: 5. The CDR3 extends over 16 amino acids. CDR3 nucleotide sequence: TGCAGTGCTAGAGATGTTCAGCGGGGGGGCACAGATACGCAGTATTTT. Protein: CSARDVQRGGTDTQYF.

The sample holds many counts of this clonotype. The chain joins TRBV5-6 to TRBJ1-1; D is ambiguous. In germline, CDR1 is SGHDT, CDR2 YYEEEE. CDR3 size: 15 residues. V was trimmed by 0 bases and J by 0 bases, leaving 9 bases between them. The CDR3 coding sequence is TGTGCCAGCAGCTTGGTGGAGATCATGAACACTGAAGCTTTCTTT. Translated: CASSLVEIMNTEAFF.

The V and J genes are TRBV7-3 and TRBJ2-5; D call uncertain. V was shortened by 5 bases and J by 2 bases, with 0 bases between the two germline ends. The CDR3 is 10 amino acids. CDR1 and CDR2 from the germline V gene are SGHTA and FQGTGA. The CDR3 reads CASSQETQYF. The DNA of the CDR3 is TGTGCCAGCAGCCAAGAGACCCAGTACTTC.

This clonotype was detected many times. The CDR3 spells CSVTPGFNDEQYF. The CDR3 nucleotides read TGCAGTGTTACACCGGGGTTTAATGACGAGCAGTACTTC. This sequence joins TRBV20-1 and TRBJ2-7, with TRBD2 as a possible D gene (5 bases). V was cut by 7 bases and J by 5 bases, with 18 bases left in between. Germline CDR1 is DFQATT and CDR2 is SNEGSKA (reference sequence). This CDR3 is 13 amino acids long.

This clonotype was seen more than once but under ten times. The genes are TRBV10-3 and TRBJ1-2; TRBD1 matches at 8 bases. The CDR3 spans 16 residues. Losses at the gene ends were 3 bases for V and 8 bases for J; bases not matched to a gene: 14. The germline V gene encodes CDR1 ENHRY and CDR2 SYGVKD. CDR3 nucleotide sequence: TGTGCCATCAGTGATAAGACCCAGGGGGCAAGGGAAGGCTACACCTTC. Encoded protein: CAISDKTQGAREGYTF.

The table lists this clonotype with many counts. This sequence joins TRBV6-2 or TRBV6-3 and TRBJ2-5; TRBD2 is a possible D gene (5 bases). Germline loops: CDR1 MNHEY, CDR2 SVGEGT. The CDR3 is 14 amino acids. V lost 5 bases, J lost 5 bases, and 15 bases lay in between. The CDR3 region is CASSPDPPGETQYF. CDR3 DNA sequence: TGTGCCAGCAGTCCTGACCCTCCGGGGGAGACCCAGTACTTC.

The gene calls are TRBV12-5 and TRBJ1-1; no clear D gene. The length of the CDR3 is 14 residues. The germline V and J ends were trimmed by 5 bases and 3 bases, with 13 bases remaining between them. CDR1 is LGHNT, CDR2 FRNRAP, per germline. CDR3 sequence reads: CASGRPIEYTEAFF. The CDR3 bases are TGTGCTAGTGGTCGACCGATTGAGTACACTGAAGCTTTCTTT.

This clonotype was observed at least ten times. The chain couples TRBV9 to TRBJ1-5; possibly TRBD1 for D (5 bases). The CDR3 has 14 residues. The V end was cut by 4 bases, the J end by 2 bases, with 10 bases between. Germline CDR1 and CDR2: SGDLS and YYNGEE. The CDR3 DNA follows: TGTGCCAGCAGCTCATCGGGGGGCAATCAGCCCCAGCATTTT. Its protein product is CASSSSGGNQPQHF. The whole variable domain, remainder taken from reference TRBV9 and TRBJ1-5, is DSGVTQTPKHLITATGQRVTLRCSPRSGDLSVYWYQQSLDQGLQFLIQYYNGEERAKGNILERFSAQQFPDLHSELNLSSLELGDSALYFCASSSSGGNQPQHFGDGTRLSIL.